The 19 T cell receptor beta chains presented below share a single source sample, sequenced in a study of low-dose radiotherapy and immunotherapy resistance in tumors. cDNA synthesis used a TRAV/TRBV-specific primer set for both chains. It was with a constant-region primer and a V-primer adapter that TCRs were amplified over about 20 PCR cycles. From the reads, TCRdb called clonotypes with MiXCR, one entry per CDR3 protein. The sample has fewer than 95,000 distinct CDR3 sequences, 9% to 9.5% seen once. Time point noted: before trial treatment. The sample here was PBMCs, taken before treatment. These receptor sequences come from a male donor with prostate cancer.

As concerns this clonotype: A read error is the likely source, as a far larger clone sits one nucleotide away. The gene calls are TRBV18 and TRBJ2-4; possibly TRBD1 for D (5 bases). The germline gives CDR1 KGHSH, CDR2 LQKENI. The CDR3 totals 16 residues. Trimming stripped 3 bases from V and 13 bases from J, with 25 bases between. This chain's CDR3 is CASSPGAPAMDNEQYF. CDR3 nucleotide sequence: TGTGCCAGCTCACCGGGCGCCCCAGCCATGGACAATGAGCAGTACTTC.

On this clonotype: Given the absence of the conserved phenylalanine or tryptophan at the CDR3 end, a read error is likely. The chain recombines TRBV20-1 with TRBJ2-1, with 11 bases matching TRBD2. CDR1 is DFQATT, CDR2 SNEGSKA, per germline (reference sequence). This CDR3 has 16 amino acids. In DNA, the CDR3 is TGTAGTGCTAGGGCGGCTAGCGGGAGGCGGGACAATGAGCAGTTCCTC. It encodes CSARAASGRRDNEQFL.

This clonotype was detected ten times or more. The DNA for the CDR3 is TGCAGTGCGGTGGGACTAGCGGGATCCTACGAGCAGTACTTC. Protein: CSAVGLAGSYEQYF. The chain is built from TRBV20-1 and TRBJ2-7; the match to TRBD2 covers 13 bases. CDR1 is DFQATT, CDR2 SNEGSKA, per germline (reference sequence). This CDR3 has 14 amino acids. With 6 bases clipped from V and 1 base from J, the junction kept 3 bases outside the gene matches.

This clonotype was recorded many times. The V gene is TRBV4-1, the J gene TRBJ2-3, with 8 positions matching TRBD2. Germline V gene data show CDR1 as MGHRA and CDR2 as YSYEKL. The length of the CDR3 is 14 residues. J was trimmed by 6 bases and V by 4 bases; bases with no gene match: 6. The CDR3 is CASSRTSGGDTQYF. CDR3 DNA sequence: TGCGCCAGCAGCCGAACTAGCGGAGGTGATACGCAGTATTTT.

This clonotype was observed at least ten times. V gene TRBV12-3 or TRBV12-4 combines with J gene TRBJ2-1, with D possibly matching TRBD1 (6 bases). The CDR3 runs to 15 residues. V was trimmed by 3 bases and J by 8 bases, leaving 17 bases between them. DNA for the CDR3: TGTGCCAGCAGTTTGGGCCAGGGACAAACCGATGAGCAGTTCTTC. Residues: CASSLGQGQTDEQFF.

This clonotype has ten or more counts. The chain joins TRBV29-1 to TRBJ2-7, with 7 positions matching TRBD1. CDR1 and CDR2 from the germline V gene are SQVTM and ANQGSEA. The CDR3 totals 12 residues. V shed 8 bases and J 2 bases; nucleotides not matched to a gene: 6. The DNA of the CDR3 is TGCAGCCCGACAGGACAGGCCTACGAGCAGTACTTC. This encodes CSPTGQAYEQYF.

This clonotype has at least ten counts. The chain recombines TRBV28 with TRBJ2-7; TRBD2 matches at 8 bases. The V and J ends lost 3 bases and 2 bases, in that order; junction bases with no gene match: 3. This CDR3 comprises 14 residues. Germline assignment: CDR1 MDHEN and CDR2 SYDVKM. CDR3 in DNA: TGTGCCAGCAGTTTGTCGGGAGGGCCCTACGAGCAGTACTTC. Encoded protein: CASSLSGGPYEQYF.

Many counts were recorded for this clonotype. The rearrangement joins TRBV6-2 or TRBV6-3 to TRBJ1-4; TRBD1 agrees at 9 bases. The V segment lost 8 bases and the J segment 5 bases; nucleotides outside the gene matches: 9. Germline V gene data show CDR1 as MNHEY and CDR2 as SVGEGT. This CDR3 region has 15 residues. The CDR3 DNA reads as TGTGCCAGCCGTCGCGCAGGACAGGGGAATGAAAAACTGTTTTTT. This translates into CASRRAGQGNEKLFF.

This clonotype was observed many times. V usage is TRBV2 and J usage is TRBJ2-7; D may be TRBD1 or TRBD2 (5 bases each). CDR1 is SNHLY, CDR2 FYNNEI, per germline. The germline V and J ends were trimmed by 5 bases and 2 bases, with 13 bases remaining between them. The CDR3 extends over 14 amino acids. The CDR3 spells CASSLGEPTYEQYF. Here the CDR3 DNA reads TGTGCCAGCAGTCTGGGGGAACCAACCTACGAGCAGTACTTC.

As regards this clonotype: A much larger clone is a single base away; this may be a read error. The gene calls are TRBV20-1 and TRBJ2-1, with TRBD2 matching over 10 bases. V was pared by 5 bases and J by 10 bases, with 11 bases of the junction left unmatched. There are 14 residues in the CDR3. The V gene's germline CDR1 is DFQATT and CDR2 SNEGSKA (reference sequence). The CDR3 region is CSAYLGLADYEQFF. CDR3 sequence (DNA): TGCAGTGCTTACCTCGGACTAGCGGATTACGAGCAGTTCTTC.

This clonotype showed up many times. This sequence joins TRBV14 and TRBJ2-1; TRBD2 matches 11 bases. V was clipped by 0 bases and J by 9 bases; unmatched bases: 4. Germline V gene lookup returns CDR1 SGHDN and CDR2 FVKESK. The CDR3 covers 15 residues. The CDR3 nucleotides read TGTGCCAGCAGCCAAGATAGCGGGAGGGCCCGTGAGCAGTTCTTC. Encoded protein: CASSQDSGRAREQFF.

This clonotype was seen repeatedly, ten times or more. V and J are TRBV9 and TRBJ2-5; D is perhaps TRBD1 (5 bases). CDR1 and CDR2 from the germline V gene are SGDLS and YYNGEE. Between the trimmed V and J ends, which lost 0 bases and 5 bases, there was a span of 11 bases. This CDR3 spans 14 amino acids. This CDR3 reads CASSVVGAAETQYF. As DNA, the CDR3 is TGTGCCAGCAGCGTAGTTGGGGCGGCGGAGACCCAGTACTTC.

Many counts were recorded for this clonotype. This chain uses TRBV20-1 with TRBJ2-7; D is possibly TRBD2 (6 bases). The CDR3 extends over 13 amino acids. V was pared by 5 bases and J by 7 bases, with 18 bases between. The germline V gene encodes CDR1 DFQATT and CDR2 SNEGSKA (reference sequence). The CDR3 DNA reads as TGCAGTGCTCTAAGCGGGTCCCTAGGGGAGCAGTACTTC. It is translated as CSALSGSLGEQYF.

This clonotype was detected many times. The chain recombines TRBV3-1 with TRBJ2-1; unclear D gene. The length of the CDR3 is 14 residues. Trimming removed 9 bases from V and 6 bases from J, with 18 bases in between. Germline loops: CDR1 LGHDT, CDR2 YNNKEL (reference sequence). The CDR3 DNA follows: TGTGCCAGTAAAGAGCGAGCCACGGCCAATGAGCAGTTCTTC. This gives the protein CASKERATANEQFF.

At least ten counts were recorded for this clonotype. In nucleotides, the CDR3 is TGCGCCAGCAGTCAGGAAGGTCCAGGGCCCTACGAGCAGTACTTC. It translates to CASSQEGPGPYEQYF. The chain carries TRBV23-1 and TRBJ2-7; D perhaps matches TRBD1 (5 bases). TRBV23-1 is assigned to the ORF class and has an uncertain function. The CDR3 covers 15 residues. Trimming removed 3 bases at V and 2 bases at J, with 14 bases between.

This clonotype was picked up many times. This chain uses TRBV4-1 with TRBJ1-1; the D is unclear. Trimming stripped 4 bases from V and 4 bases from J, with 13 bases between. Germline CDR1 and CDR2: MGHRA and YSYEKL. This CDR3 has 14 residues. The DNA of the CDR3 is TGCGCCAGCAGCCCTTACCTGCTTGGCACTGAAGCTTTCTTT. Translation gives CASSPYLLGTEAFF.

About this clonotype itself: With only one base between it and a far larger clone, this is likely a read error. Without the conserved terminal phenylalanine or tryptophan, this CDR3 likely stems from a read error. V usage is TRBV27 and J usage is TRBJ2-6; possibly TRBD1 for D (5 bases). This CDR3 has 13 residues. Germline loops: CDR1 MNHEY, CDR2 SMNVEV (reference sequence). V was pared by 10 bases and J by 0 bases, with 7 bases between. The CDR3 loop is CATRASGANVLTL. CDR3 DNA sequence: TGTGCCACCAGGGCCTCTGGGGCCAACGTCCTGACTTTA.

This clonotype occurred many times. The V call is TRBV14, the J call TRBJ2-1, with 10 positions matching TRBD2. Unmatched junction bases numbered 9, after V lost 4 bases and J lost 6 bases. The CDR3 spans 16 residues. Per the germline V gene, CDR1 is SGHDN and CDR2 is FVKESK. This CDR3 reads CASSPRLAGVGNEQFF. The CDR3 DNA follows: TGTGCCAGCAGCCCCCGGCTAGCGGGAGTGGGCAATGAGCAGTTCTTC.

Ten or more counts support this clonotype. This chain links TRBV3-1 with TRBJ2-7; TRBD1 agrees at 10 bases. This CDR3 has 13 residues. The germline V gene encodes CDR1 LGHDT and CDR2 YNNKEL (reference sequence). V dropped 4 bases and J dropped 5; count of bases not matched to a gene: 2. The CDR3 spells CASSRTGGNEQYF. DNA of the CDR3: TGTGCCAGCAGCCGGACAGGGGGGAACGAGCAGTACTTC.